This T cell receptor (beta chain) stems from a study of control samples from healthy donors and cancer patients. Using immunoSEQ multiplex PCR, the repertoire was profiled, and TCRdb retains in-frame clones only, with some absent. The sample yields 130,000 or so clones, 89% seen once. Unmatched junction bases numbered 5, after V lost 7 bases and J lost 1 base. The CDR3 contains 13 residues. Germline V gene data show CDR1 as SQVTM and CDR2 as ANQGSEA. V usage is TRBV29-1 and J usage is TRBJ1-1; TRBD1 aligns across 8 bases. This clonotype originated in a man over 45 in good health. The sample comprised blood. CDR3 residues: CSAWDRQNTEAFF. CDR3 sequence (DNA): TGCAGCGCCTGGGACAGGCAGAACACTGAAGCTTTCTTT.